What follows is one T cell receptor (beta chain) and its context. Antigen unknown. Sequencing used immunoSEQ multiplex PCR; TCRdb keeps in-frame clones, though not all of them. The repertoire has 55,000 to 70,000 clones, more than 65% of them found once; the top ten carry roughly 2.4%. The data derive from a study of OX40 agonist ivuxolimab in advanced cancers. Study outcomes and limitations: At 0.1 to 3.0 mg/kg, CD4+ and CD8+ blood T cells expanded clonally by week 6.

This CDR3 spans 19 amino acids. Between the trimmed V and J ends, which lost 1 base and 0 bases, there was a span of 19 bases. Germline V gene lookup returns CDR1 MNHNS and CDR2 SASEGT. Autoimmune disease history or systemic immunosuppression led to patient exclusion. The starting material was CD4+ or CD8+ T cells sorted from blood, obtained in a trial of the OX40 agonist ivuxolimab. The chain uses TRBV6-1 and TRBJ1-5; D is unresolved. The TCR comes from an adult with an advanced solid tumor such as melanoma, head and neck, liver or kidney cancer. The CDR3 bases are TGTGCCAGCAGTGAAGACGCGACGGACGCGTTATATAGCAATCAGCCCCAGCATTTT. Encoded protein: CASSEDATDALYSNQPQHF.